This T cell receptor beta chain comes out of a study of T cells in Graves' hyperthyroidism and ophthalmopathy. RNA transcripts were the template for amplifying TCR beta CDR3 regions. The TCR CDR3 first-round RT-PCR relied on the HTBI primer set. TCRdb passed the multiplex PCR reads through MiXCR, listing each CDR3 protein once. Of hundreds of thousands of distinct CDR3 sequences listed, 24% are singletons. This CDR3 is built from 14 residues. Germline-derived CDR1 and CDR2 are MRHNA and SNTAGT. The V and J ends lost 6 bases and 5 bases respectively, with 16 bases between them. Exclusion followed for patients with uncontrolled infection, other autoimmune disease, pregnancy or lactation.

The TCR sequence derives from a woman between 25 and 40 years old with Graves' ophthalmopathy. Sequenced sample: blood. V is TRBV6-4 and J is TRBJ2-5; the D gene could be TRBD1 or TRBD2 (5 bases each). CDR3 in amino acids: CASRRWGSRETQYF. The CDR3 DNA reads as TGTGCCAGCAGGAGATGGGGGAGTAGGGAGACCCAGTACTTC.